This T cell receptor (beta chain) comes out of a study of blood T cells in healthy people across ages. A J-beta primer mix and a sample-barcoded 5' primer were used in a second PCR of about 7 to 12 cycles. TCRdb independently ran MiXCR on the 5' RACE reads; one entry per CDR3 protein. Among hundreds of thousands of distinct CDR3 sequences, about 20% were seen once, and the ten largest hold roughly a fifth. The CDR3 consists of 15 residues. V was pared by 0 bases and J by 8 bases, with 6 bases of the junction left unmatched. Sequencing used blood. The source is a man in his sixties or seventies in good health. The chain combines TRBV12-3 or TRBV12-4 with TRBJ1-4; 7 bases map to TRBD1. The CDR3 coding sequence is TGTGCCAGCAGTTTAGCGAGACAGGGCGGAGAAAAACTGTTTTTT. It specifies CASSLARQGGEKLFF.